The 18 T cell receptor beta chains below all came from one sample that was sequenced in a study of T cell responses to AZD1222 COVID-19 vaccine. Repertoires were generated with immunoSEQ multiplex PCR, while TCRdb's copy carries only in-frame clones and drops some. This sample has tens of thousands of clones, with about 91% found just once. The starting material was peripheral blood, obtained 28 days after the second AZD1222 dose. All receptors come from an adult who received the AZD1222 COVID-19 vaccine.

This rearrangement joins TRBV27 to TRBJ2-3; TRBD2 matches 9 bases. This CDR3 spans 15 amino acids. Unmatched junction bases numbered 6, after V lost 5 bases and J lost 3 bases. The germline V gene has CDR1 MNHEY and CDR2 SMNVEV (reference sequence). CDR3 DNA: TGTGCCAGCAGTCCGGAGGCGGGAGGGACAGATACGCAGTATTTT. It translates to CASSPEAGGTDTQYF.

The chain couples TRBV5-6 to TRBJ1-2; D is uncertain. The CDR3 consists of 15 residues. CDR1 is SGHDT, CDR2 YYEEEE, per germline. V was clipped by 3 bases and J by 4 bases, with 16 bases between them. CDR3 sequence (DNA): TGTGCCAGCAGCTGGTCAAGTGCCACCCTCTATGGCTACACCTTC. Amino acids: CASSWSSATLYGYTF.

The CDR3 nucleotides read TGTGCCAGCAGTGACCTAGGTCTGGAATACTATAATTCACCCCTCCACTTT. This sequence encodes CASSDLGLEYYNSPLHF. The V gene is TRBV6-1, the J gene TRBJ1-6; D unclear. Germline-derived CDR1 and CDR2 are MNHNS and SASEGT. Trimming took off 3 bases at V and 3 bases at J, with 15 bases between the two ends. This CDR3 is 17 amino acids long.

V gene TRBV29-1 combines with J gene TRBJ2-7; weak D call: TRBD1 (6 bases). Germline V gene data show CDR1 as SQVTM and CDR2 as ANQGSEA. The CDR3 covers 16 residues. The ends were cut back, 1 base at V and 3 bases at J, with 19 bases in the middle. CDR3 region: CSVEVADRSRVYEQYF. In DNA, the CDR3 is TGCAGCGTTGAAGTCGCCGACAGGTCAAGAGTCTACGAGCAGTACTTC.

This sequence joins TRBV2 and TRBJ2-7; 11 bases line up with TRBD2. The trim removed 6 bases at V and 0 bases at J, leaving 13 bases unmatched. Germline loops: CDR1 SNHLY, CDR2 FYNNEI. The CDR3 has 18 amino acids. In DNA form, the CDR3 reads TGTGCCAGCAGGAGGGGGCTAGCGGGAGGCTCGAGCTCCTACGAGCAGTACTTC. It encodes CASRRGLAGGSSSYEQYF.

The V call is TRBV4-1, the J call TRBJ2-1; D possibly corresponds to TRBD2 (5 bases). The CDR3 totals 17 residues. From germline, CDR1 is MGHRA and CDR2 YSYEKL. Trimming stripped 3 bases from V and 0 bases from J, with 15 bases between. The CDR3 loop reads CASSQGGRIYSYNEQFF. DNA of the CDR3: TGCGCCAGCAGCCAGGGCGGGCGGATATACTCCTACAATGAGCAGTTCTTC.

V usage is TRBV6-4 and J usage is TRBJ1-1; perhaps TRBD1 as D (5 bases). Germline values: CDR1 MRHNA, CDR2 SNTAGT. The CDR3 has 13 amino acids. V dropped 4 bases and J dropped 5 bases, with 11 bases sitting between them. CDR3 coding DNA: TGTGCCAGCAGTGGAGGGGACGGTACTGAAGCTTTCTTT. Translation: CASSGGDGTEAFF.

V and J are TRBV7-9 and TRBJ1-1; unclear D gene. From germline, CDR1 is SEHNR and CDR2 FQNEAQ (reference sequence). V was trimmed by 1 base and J by 11 bases, leaving 14 bases between them. This CDR3 region has 13 residues. The CDR3, as DNA: TGTGCCAGCAGCTTAGTTGGACGCCTGGAGGCTTTCTTT. Residues: CASSLVGRLEAFF.

This chain joins TRBV5-1 and TRBJ2-7; maybe TRBD2 (6 bases). V was trimmed by 0 bases and J by 5 bases, leaving 9 bases between them. The germline gives CDR1 SGHRS, CDR2 YFSETQ. The CDR3 extends over 13 amino acids. In nucleotides, the CDR3 is TGCGCCAGCAGCTTGGAGGGAGGTAACGAGCAGTACTTC. This gives the protein CASSLEGGNEQYF.

The chain employs TRBV14 and TRBJ2-7; no reliable D call. The CDR3 spans 21 residues. Germline V CDR1 and CDR2: SGHDN, FVKESK. V was trimmed by 4 bases and J by 0 bases, leaving 31 bases between them. The CDR3 protein is CASSPFFSDPRNLKNSYEQYF. The CDR3 DNA is TGTGCCAGCAGCCCTTTCTTCTCGGACCCCCGGAACCTAAAAAACTCCTACGAGCAGTACTTC.

CDR3 bases: TGTGCCAGCAGTTTGGGACAGTGCGAGCAGTACTTC. It yields the protein CASSLGQCEQYF. V gene TRBV6-6 combines with J gene TRBJ2-7; TRBD1 aligns across 7 bases. This CDR3 is built from 12 residues. Germline CDR1 reads MNHNY; CDR2 reads SVGAGI (reference sequence). Germline trimming cut 4 bases from V and 6 bases from J; bases unmatched to any gene: 3.

The rearrangement links TRBV28 to TRBJ1-2, with D unclear. Trimming left V 6 bases short and J 8 bases short, with 16 bases between. This CDR3 contains 13 residues. CDR1 is MDHEN, CDR2 SYDVKM, per germline. CDR3 sequence: CASSASSGRGYTF. The CDR3 DNA sequence: TGTGCCAGCAGCGCATCCTCCGGTCGGGGCTACACCTTC.

This rearrangement joins TRBV5-4 to TRBJ2-5, with TRBD1 matching 7 bases. In germline, CDR1 is SGHNT, CDR2 YYREEE (reference sequence). The CDR3 has 14 amino acids. The V and J ends lost 0 bases and 5 bases, in that order; junction bases with no gene match: 4. The CDR3 nucleotides read TGTGCCAGCAGCTTGGTAGGGGGCAGGGAGACCCAGTACTTC. As protein: CASSLVGGRETQYF. Together with reference TRBV5-4 and TRBJ2-5, the CDR3 gives the full variable domain: ETGVTQSPTHLIKTRGQQVTLRCSSQSGHNTVSWYQQALGQGPQFIFQYYREEENGRGNFPPRFSGLQFPNYSSELNVNALELDDSALYLCASSLVGGRETQYFGPGTRLLVL.

The V call is TRBV6-5, the J call TRBJ2-7, with D possibly matching TRBD2 (5 bases). This CDR3 has 13 residues. Trimming removed 6 bases from V and 1 base from J, with 10 bases in between. CDR1 and CDR2 from the germline V gene are MNHEY and SVGAGI. The CDR3 is CASRRAGSYEQYF. DNA of the CDR3: TGTGCCAGCAGACGGGCGGGTTCCTACGAGCAGTACTTC.

The CDR3 DNA sequence: TGTGCCAGCAGTTTGGCAGCGGGAACCGACGAGCAGTACTTC. Protein: CASSLAAGTDEQYF. This chain links TRBV28 with TRBJ2-7; 7 bases are a match to TRBD2. This CDR3 is 14 amino acids long. Per the germline V gene, CDR1 is MDHEN and CDR2 is SYDVKM. The V segment lost 3 bases and the J segment 5 bases; nucleotides outside the gene matches: 7.

The rearrangement joins TRBV28 to TRBJ1-2, with TRBD1 matching 7 bases. V was pared by 2 bases and J by 2 bases, with 5 bases of the junction left unmatched. This CDR3 contains 15 residues. The germline V gene encodes CDR1 MDHEN and CDR2 SYDVKM. CDR3 nucleotides: TGTGCCAGCAGTTTAGGGACAGAGGTGAACTATGGCTACACCTTC. Its protein product is CASSLGTEVNYGYTF.

The chain employs TRBV25-1 and TRBJ1-2, with 7 bases identical to TRBD1. The CDR3 has 15 residues. The J segment lost 3 bases and the V segment lost 6 bases, leaving 10 bases of the junction unmatched. The germline CDR1 and CDR2 sequences are MGHDK and SYGVNS. CDR3 residues: CASSSTGRGDYGYTF. The CDR3 bases are TGTGCCAGCAGCTCGACAGGGCGTGGTGACTATGGCTACACCTTC.

The chain is built from TRBV5-4 and TRBJ1-4; D gene unclear. The CDR3 totals 14 residues. Per the germline V gene, CDR1 is SGHNT and CDR2 is YYREEE (reference sequence). Trimming cost V 0 bases and J 2 bases, with 5 bases left between them. The CDR3 reads CASSLGVTNEKLFF. In DNA form, the CDR3 reads TGTGCCAGCAGCTTGGGGGTGACTAATGAAAAACTGTTTTTT.